The text below deals with one TCR beta chain. These data are taken from a study of sequential checkpoint blockade in melanoma. Study-wide context: First-line arms were nivolumab then ipilimumab, or the reverse, randomized 1:1.

Using immunoSEQ multiplex PCR, the repertoire was profiled, and TCRdb retains in-frame clones only, with some absent. Of more than 25,000 clones in the sample, roughly nine tenths were seen once. The treatment is: randomized to nivolumab then ipilimumab (arm A) or the reverse (arm B). Trimming took 3 bases from V and 0 from J, leaving 8 bases between them. The CDR3 sequence is 14 residues long. The V gene's germline CDR1 is SGHAT and CDR2 FQDESV (reference sequence). This TCR was recovered from a human donor with melanoma. The chain carries TRBV11-1 and TRBJ1-1; D is undetermined. The input for sequencing was CD8+ T cells sorted from blood (inferred from file names), taken from a patient given nivolumab and ipilimumab in sequence. CDR3 bases: TGTGCCAGCAGCTTTTTTTCAATGAACACTGAAGCTTTCTTT. This gives the protein CASSFFSMNTEAFF.